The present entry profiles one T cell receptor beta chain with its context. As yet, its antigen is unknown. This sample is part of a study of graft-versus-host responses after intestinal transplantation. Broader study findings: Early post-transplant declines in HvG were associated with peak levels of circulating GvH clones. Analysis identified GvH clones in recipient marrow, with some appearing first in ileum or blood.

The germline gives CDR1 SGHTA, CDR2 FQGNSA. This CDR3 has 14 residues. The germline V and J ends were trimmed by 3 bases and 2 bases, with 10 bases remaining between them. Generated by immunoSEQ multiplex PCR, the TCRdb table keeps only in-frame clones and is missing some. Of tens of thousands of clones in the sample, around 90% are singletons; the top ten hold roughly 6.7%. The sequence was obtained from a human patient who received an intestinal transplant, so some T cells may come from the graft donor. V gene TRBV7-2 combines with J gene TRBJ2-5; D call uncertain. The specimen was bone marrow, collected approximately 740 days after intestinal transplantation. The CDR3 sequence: CASSFRRKQETQYF. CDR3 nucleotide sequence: TGTGCCAGCAGCTTTCGACGGAAACAAGAGACCCAGTACTTC.